This T cell receptor (beta chain) was obtained from a study of sequential checkpoint blockade in melanoma. The overall study: Under 25 patients had matched tumor biopsies before treatment and at week 13 after nivolumab or ipilimumab alone.

The protocol was immunoSEQ multiplex PCR, while the TCRdb copy is restricted to in-frame clones and leaves out a portion. This table has fewer than 9,500 clones, 20% to 30% appearing once. Treatment noted: randomized to nivolumab then ipilimumab (arm A) or the reverse (arm B). With V trimmed by 6 bases and J by 4 bases, 10 bases remained unmatched. Germline CDR1 and CDR2: LNHDA and SQIVND (reference sequence). This CDR3 is built from 16 residues. The V call is TRBV19, the J call TRBJ2-2; 8 bases match TRBD2. Here the sequenced sample was tumor tissue (inferred from file names), taken from a patient given nivolumab and ipilimumab in sequence. The source of this sequence is a human donor with melanoma. CDR3 nucleotides: TGTGCCAGTAGCGGCGGCCTAGCGGGTTTCACCGGGGAGCTGTTTTTT. Amino acid sequence: CASSGGLAGFTGELFF.